This T cell receptor (beta chain) was sequenced for a study of T cell changes during pregnancy in multiple sclerosis. Germline loops: CDR1 SQVTM, CDR2 ANQGSEA. The CDR3 covers 13 residues. V shed 4 bases and J 5 bases; nucleotides not matched to a gene: 6. Libraries were prepared by immunoSEQ multiplex PCR; TCRdb keeps only in-frame clonotypes and omits some of them. The sample lists under 65,000 clones; 90% to 95% were seen once. The material sequenced was CD8+ T cells from peripheral blood mononuclear cells, taken after pregnancy. The chain has TRBV29-1 and TRBJ2-7; 9 positions match TRBD1. The sequence was collected from a female donor with multiple sclerosis, enrolled in a pregnancy study. CDR3 coding DNA: TGCAGCGTTGTTGGACAGGGGTTCGACGAGCAGTACTTC. It is translated as CSVVGQGFDEQYF.